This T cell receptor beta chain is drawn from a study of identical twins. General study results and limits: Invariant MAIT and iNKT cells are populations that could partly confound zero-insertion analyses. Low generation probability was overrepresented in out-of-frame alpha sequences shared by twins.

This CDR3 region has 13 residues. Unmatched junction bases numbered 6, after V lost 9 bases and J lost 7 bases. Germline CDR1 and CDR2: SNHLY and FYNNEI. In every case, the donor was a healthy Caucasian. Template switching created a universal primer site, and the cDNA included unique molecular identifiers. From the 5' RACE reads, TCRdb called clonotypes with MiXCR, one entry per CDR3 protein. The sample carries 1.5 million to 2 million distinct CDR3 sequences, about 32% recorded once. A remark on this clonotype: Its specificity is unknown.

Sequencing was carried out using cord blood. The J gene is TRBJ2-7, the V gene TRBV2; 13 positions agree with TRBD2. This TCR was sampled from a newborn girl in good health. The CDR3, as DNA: TGTGCCAGAGGACTAGCGGGGGTCGATGAGCAGTACTTC. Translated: CARGLAGVDEQYF.